This paragraph covers one T cell receptor beta chain sequence. What it recognizes is unknown. The record originates from a study of T cell responses to AZD1222 COVID-19 vaccine. Notes on the study in general: Spike-specific TCR repertoires showed rising breadth and depth after two AZD1222 doses. Spike-spanning, vaccine-associated CD4 TCRs were dominant at 160-218 and 743-854. The donors showed a predominance of white British ancestry and of females, with possible underestimation of clonal diversity. Nearly half of spike-specific TCRs reportedly target variant regions that are unmutated in the B.1.351 and B.1.1.7 variants.

CDR1 is SNHLY, CDR2 FYNNEI, per germline. CDR3 size: 14 residues. The ends were cut back, 5 bases at V and 4 bases at J, with 11 bases in the middle. Measured with immunoSEQ multiplex PCR; TCRdb has only the in-frame clones, and not every one. The table records 80,000 to 100,000 clones, approximately 85% of them present only once. The receptor was derived from an adult in good health. The gene calls are TRBV2 and TRBJ2-2; D possibly corresponds to TRBD2 (6 bases). The sequencing used peripheral blood, collected on day 0 of AZD1222 vaccination. The CDR3 bases are TGTGCCAGCAGTCCAGGGCGGGGCACCGGGGAGCTGTTTTTT. Its translation is CASSPGRGTGELFF.